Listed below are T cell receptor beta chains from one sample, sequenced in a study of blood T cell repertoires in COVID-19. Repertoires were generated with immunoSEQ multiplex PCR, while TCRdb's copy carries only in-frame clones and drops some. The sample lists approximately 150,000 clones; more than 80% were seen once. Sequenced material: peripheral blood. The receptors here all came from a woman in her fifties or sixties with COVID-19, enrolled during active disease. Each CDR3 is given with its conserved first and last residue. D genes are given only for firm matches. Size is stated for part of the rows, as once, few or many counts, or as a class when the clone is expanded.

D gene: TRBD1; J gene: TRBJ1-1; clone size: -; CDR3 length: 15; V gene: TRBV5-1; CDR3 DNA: TGCGCCAGCAGCTTGGCTGCAGGGGGGAACACTGAAGCTTTCTTT; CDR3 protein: CASSLAAGGNTEAFF
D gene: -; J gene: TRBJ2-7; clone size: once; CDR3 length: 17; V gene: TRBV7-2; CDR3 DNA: TGTGCCAGCAGCCCCATGGGCCCCCGCCAGGGGTACTACGAGCAGTACTTC; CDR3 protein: CASSPMGPRQGYYEQYF
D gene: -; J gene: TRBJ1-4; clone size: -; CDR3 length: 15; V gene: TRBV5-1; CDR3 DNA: TGCGCCAGCAGCTTTTCGGGGACAACTAATGAAAAACTGTTTTTT; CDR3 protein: CASSFSGTTNEKLFF
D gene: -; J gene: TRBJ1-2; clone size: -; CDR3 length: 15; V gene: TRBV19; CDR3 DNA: TGTGCCAGTAGTGTCGGGTCCCAAGTAATGTATGGCTACACCTTC; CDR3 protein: CASSVGSQVMYGYTF
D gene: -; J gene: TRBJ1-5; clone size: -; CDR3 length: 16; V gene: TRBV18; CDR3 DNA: TGTGCCAGCTCACCACGGGGGGGCCTGAGCAATCAGCCCCAGCATTTT; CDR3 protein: CASSPRGGLSNQPQHF
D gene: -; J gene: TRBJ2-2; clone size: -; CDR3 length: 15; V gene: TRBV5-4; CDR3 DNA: TGTGCCAGCAGCCCGGTCTTTATGAACACCGGGGAGCTGTTTTTT; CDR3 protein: CASSPVFMNTGELFF
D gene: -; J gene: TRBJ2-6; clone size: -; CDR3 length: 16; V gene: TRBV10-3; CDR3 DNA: TGTGCCATCAGTGAGTCAGGGGGCTCTGGGGCCAACGTCCTGACTTTC; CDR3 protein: CAISESGGSGANVLTF
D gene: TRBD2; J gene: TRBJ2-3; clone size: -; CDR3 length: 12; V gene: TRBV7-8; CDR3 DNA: TGTGCCAGCAGTCCCGGGGGGGATACGCAGTATTTT; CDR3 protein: CASSPGGDTQYF
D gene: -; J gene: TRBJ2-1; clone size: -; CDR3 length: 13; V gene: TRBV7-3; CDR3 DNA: TGTGCCAGCAGCACCCCGGACAGCATGACGCAGTTCTTC; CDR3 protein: CASSTPDSMTQFF
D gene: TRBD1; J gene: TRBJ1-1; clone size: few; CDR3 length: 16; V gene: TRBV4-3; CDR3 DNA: TGCGCCAGCAGCCAAGACCTTACAGGGGCGGGCACTGAAGCTTTCTTT; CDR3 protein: CASSQDLTGAGTEAFF
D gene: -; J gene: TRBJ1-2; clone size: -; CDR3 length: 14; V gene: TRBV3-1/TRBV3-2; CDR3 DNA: TGTGCCAGCAGCCAAGATTGGGCCTACTATGGCTACACCTTC; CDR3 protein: CASSQDWAYYGYTF
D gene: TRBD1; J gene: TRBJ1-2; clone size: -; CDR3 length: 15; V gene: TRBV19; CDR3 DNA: TGTGCCAGTAGCCTCGGACAGGGGGCAAGCTATGGCTACACCTTC; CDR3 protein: CASSLGQGASYGYTF
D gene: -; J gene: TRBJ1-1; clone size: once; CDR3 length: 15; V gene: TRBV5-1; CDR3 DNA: TGCGCCAGCAGCCTCCGGGGGGGTTCGAACACTGAAGCTTTCTTT; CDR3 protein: CASSLRGGSNTEAFF
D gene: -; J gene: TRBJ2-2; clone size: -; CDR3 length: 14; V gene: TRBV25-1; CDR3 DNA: TGTGCCAGCAGTGATGGGCTACTTGTGGGGGAGCTGTTTTTT; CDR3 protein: CASSDGLLVGELFF
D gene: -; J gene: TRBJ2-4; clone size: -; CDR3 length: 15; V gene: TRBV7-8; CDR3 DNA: TGTGCCAGCAGCTTAGTGTCAGGCCTAAAAAACATTCAGTACTTC; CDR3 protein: CASSLVSGLKNIQYF
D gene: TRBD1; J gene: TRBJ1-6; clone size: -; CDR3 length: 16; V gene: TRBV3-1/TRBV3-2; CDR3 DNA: TGTGCCAGCAGGGGGACAGGTCGTTCCTATAATTCACCCCTCCACTTT; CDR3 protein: CASRGTGRSYNSPLHF
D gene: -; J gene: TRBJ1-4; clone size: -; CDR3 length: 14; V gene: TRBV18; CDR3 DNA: TGTGCCAGCTCACCAGGCCAGGGAGGCGAAAAACTGTTTTTT; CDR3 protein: CASSPGQGGEKLFF
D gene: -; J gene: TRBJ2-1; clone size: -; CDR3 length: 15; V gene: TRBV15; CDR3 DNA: TGTGCCACCAGCAGGGGGAGCGTGGGGTTTGATGAGCAGTTCTTC; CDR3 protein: CATSRGSVGFDEQFF
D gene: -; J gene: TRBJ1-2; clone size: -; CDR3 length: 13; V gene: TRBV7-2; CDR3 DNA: TGTGCCAGCAGCGACGACAGGTTCATCGACTACACCTTC; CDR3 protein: CASSDDRFIDYTF
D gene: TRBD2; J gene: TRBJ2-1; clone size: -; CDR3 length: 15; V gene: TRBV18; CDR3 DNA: TGTGCCAGCTCACCCCGGACTAGTGGGTACAATGAGCAGTTCTTC; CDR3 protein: CASSPRTSGYNEQFF
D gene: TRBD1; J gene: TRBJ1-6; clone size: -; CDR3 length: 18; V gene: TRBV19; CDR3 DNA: TGTGCCAGTCGCCCCACTCGGACAGGACGCTCCTATAATTCACCCCTCCACTTT; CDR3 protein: CASRPTRTGRSYNSPLHF
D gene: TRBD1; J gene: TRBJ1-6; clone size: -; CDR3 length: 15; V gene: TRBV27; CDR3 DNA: TGTGCCAGCAGGGAACAGGGGGCGGTTAATTCACCCCTCCACTTT; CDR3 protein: CASREQGAVNSPLHF
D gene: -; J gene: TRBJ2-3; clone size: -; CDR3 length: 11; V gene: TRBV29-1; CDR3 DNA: TGCAGCGTTGAACTAGTAGATACGCAGTATTTT; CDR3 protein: CSVELVDTQYF
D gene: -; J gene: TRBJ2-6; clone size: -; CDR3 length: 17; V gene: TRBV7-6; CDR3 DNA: TGTGCCAGCAGCTGGCCCCAGGGTACGGCTGGGGCCAACGTCCTGACTTTC; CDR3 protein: CASSWPQGTAGANVLTF
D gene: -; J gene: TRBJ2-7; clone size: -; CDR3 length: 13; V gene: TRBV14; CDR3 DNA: TGTGCCAGCAGCTTCCTCAGCGGCTACGAGCAGTACTTC; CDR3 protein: CASSFLSGYEQYF
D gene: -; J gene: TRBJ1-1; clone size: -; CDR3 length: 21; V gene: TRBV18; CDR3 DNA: TGTGCCAGCTCACCCAACTTGAGGGCGAGTATTTCCCCGAGTGTGAACACTGAAGCTTTCTTT; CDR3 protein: CASSPNLRASISPSVNTEAFF
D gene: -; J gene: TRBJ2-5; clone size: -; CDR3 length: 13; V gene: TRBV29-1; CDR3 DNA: TGCAGCGTTGCATCGGTACTTCAAGAGACCCAGTACTTC; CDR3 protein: CSVASVLQETQYF
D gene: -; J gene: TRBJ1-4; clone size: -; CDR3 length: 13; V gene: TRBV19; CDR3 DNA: TGTGCCAGTAGGACCCGGGAAGAGGAAAAACTGTTTTTT; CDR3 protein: CASRTREEEKLFF
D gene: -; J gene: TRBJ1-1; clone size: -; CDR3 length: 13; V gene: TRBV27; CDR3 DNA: TGTGCCAGCAGTTTACAGGTTTCGTCTGAAGCTTTCTTT; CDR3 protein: CASSLQVSSEAFF
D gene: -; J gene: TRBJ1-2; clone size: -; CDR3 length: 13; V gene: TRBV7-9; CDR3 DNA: TGTGCCAGCAGCGAACAGGGCCCATATGGCTACACCTTC; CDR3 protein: CASSEQGPYGYTF
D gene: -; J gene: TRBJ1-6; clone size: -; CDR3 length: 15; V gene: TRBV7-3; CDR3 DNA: TGTGCCAGCAGCTTAACCCAACCAGGGAATTCACCCCTCCACTTT; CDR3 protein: CASSLTQPGNSPLHF
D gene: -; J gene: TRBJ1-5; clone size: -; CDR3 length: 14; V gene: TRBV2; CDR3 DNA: TGTGCCAGCAGTGTCACAGGGCTGAATCAGCCCCAGCATTTT; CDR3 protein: CASSVTGLNQPQHF
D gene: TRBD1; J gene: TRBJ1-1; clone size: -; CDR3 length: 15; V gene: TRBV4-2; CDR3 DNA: TGTGCCAGCAGCATCCCAGGACAGGCGGGCACTGAAGCTTTCTTT; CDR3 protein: CASSIPGQAGTEAFF
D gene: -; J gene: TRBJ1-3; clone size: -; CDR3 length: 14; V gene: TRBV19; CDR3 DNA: TGTGCCAGTAGTCAGGGGAGATCTGGAAACACCATATATTTT; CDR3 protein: CASSQGRSGNTIYF
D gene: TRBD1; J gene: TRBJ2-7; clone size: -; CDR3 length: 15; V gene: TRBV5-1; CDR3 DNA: TGCGCCAGCAGCTTGGCCCGACAGGGGGCTGACGAGCAGTACTTC; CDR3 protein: CASSLARQGADEQYF
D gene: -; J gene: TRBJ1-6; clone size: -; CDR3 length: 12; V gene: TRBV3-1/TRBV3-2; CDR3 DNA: TGTGCCAGCAGCCAGCTCAGTTCACCCCTCCACTTT; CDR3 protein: CASSQLSSPLHF
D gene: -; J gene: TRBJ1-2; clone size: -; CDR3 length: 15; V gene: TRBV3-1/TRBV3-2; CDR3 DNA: TGTGCCAGCAGCCAAGGACCAGGCGCTAACTATGGCTACACCTTC; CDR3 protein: CASSQGPGANYGYTF
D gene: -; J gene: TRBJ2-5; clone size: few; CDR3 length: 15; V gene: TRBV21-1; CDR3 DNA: TGTGCCAGCAGCAAAGAGCTAGCGGGGGAGAAGACCCAGTACTTC; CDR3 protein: CASSKELAGEKTQYF
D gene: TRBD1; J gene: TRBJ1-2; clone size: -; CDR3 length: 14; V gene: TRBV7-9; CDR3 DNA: TGTGCCAGCAGCTTAGGGGGACAGGGGCTTGGCTACACCTTC; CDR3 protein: CASSLGGQGLGYTF